One sample yielded the 31 T cell receptor beta chains listed below, sequenced in a study of metastatic and nonmetastatic thyroid tumors. With MiXCR, TCRdb called clones anew from the PCR reads. The sample lists about 45,000 clones; 3.2% were seen once. Thyroid surgery took place with no prior treatment in any patient. The sequencing sample was made of blood. The receptors stem from a female donor with papillary thyroid cancer or a benign thyroid nodule (not recorded which). Some clones in this sample may be carry-over from other donors' samples.

At least ten counts were recorded for this clone. The CDR3 is CASSPTGGMAKNIQYF. The CDR3 bases are TGTGCCAGCAGCCCAACGGGGGGGATGGCCAAAAACATTCAGTACTTC. This chain links TRBV6-2 or TRBV6-3 with TRBJ2-4; TRBD2 agrees at 8 bases. The CDR3 runs to 16 residues. CDR1 and CDR2 (germline): MNHEY, SVGEGT. After removal of 6 bases from V and 1 base from J, the junction contained 8 bases not matched to a gene.

This clone showed up just a few times. This chain links TRBV6-6 with TRBJ1-1, with 8 bases that match TRBD1. The germline gives CDR1 MNHNY, CDR2 SVGAGI (reference sequence). Trimming removed 0 bases from V and 4 bases from J; junction bases left unmatched: 1. This CDR3 spans 14 amino acids. CDR3 sequence: CASSYSTGGTEAFF. In DNA, the CDR3 is TGTGCCAGCAGTTACTCAACAGGGGGCACTGAAGCTTTCTTT.

In this sample, this clone turned up a few times. The rearrangement uses TRBV5-1 and TRBJ1-4, with TRBD1 identical over 7 bases. The germline CDR1 and CDR2 sequences are SGHRS and YFSETQ. The ends lost 3 bases at V and 7 bases at J; junction bases unmatched: 6. This CDR3 has 14 amino acids. CDR3 sequence reads: CASSSRDSSEKLFF. Written as DNA, the CDR3 is TGCGCCAGCAGCTCCCGGGACAGTTCTGAAAAACTGTTTTTT.

This clone has ten or more counts. This chain joins TRBV9 and TRBJ2-7; D not resolved. The germline CDR1 and CDR2 sequences are SGDLS and YYNGEE. Between the trimmed V and J ends, which lost 4 bases and 4 bases, there was a span of 15 bases. CDR3 length: 14 residues. CDR3 sequence reads: CASSLDPTPYEQYF. CDR3 DNA sequence: TGTGCCAGCAGCCTGGACCCTACCCCTTACGAGCAGTACTTC.

This clone appeared many times. The chain is built from TRBV6-1 and TRBJ2-7; D uncertain. This CDR3 has 15 amino acids. With 1 base removed from V and 2 bases from J, the gap between germline ends came to 12 bases. CDR1 is MNHNS and CDR2 is SASEGT in the germline V gene. The CDR3 nucleotides read TGTGCCAGCAGTGAAGGTGGGGTCCCCGCCTACGAGCAGTACTTC. Translated, it gives CASSEGGVPAYEQYF.

This clone was seen many times. This sequence joins TRBV6-1 and TRBJ2-7; 10 bases agree with TRBD2. In germline, CDR1 is MNHNS, CDR2 SASEGT. The CDR3 runs 18 residues. Germline trimming cut 6 bases from V and 3 bases from J; bases unmatched to any gene: 17. For the CDR3, the DNA is TGTGCCAGCAGCTCTAAGCGGGAGGGCCTGGGTCTCCACTACGAGCAGTACTTC. Amino acid sequence: CASSSKREGLGLHYEQYF.

This clone has at least ten counts. The chain is built from TRBV6-4 and TRBJ2-1, with D tentatively TRBD2 (6 bases). Germline V gene lookup returns CDR1 MRHNA and CDR2 SNTAGT. This CDR3 has 14 amino acids. V was clipped by 0 bases and J by 5 bases, with 8 bases between them. The CDR3 sequence is CASSDSGTHNEQFF. The CDR3 DNA follows: TGTGCCAGCAGTGACTCAGGGACTCACAATGAGCAGTTCTTC.

This clone occurred a few times. The chain joins TRBV24-1 to TRBJ2-2, with D possibly being TRBD2 (5 bases). Germline CDR1 and CDR2: KGHDR and SFDVKD. This CDR3 contains 14 residues. V lost 4 bases to trimming and J lost 6 bases, with 11 bases between them. The CDR3 spells CATSDPSSPGELFF. The CDR3 coding sequence is TGTGCCACCAGTGACCCTTCTAGCCCCGGGGAGCTGTTTTTT.

V and J are TRBV19 and TRBJ2-2; TRBD2 might be the D (6 bases). Germline V gene sequence: CDR1 LNHDA, CDR2 SQIVND (reference sequence). CDR3 length equals 14 residues. V lost 7 bases to trimming and J lost 3 bases, with 12 bases between them. The CDR3 sequence: CASTNGGDTGELFF. The DNA of the CDR3 is TGTGCCAGTACCAATGGAGGGGACACCGGGGAGCTGTTTTTT.

There are a few counts of this clone. The gene calls are TRBV11-3 and TRBJ2-7, with D perhaps TRBD1 (5 bases). The CDR3 sequence is 14 residues long. Germline V gene data show CDR1 as SGHNT and CDR2 as YENEEA. V lost 2 bases, J lost 7 bases, and 15 bases lay in between. The CDR3 region has the DNA TGTGCCAGCAGCTTACAGGGCCTGGGGTGGGAGCAGTACTTC. It encodes CASSLQGLGWEQYF.

V gene TRBV19 combines with J gene TRBJ1-1, with D hard to call. Germline assignment: CDR1 LNHDA and CDR2 SQIVND (reference sequence). V was pared by 3 bases and J by 6 bases, with 11 bases between. The length of the CDR3 is 13 residues. The CDR3 reads CASSMYFTAEAFF. The CDR3 DNA reads TGTGCCAGTAGTATGTATTTTACCGCTGAAGCTTTCTTT.

This clone has just a few counts. CDR3 protein: CASSLGPGGDTQYF. In nucleotides, the CDR3 is TGTGCCAGCAGCTTAGGACCCGGCGGGGATACGCAGTATTTT. The chain recombines TRBV11-2 with TRBJ2-3; TRBD2 might be the D (5 bases). V lost 1 base and J lost 6, with 11 bases in between. CDR1 SGHAT and CDR2 FQNNGV come from the germline V gene. This CDR3 has 14 residues.

The rearrangement links TRBV7-2 to TRBJ1-2; D gene ambiguous. This CDR3 spans 13 amino acids. Trimming took 2 bases from V and 8 from J, leaving 12 bases between them. The V gene's germline CDR1 is SGHTA and CDR2 FQGNSA. The CDR3 sequence is CASSLSLGKGYTF. The CDR3 DNA is TGTGCCAGCAGCTTAAGTTTAGGGAAGGGCTACACCTTC.

This clone has only a few counts. The rearrangement joins TRBV20-1 to TRBJ2-1, with D maybe TRBD2 (6 bases). From germline, CDR1 is DFQATT and CDR2 SNEGSKA (reference sequence). The CDR3 consists of 15 residues. V was pared by 3 bases and J by 4 bases, with 16 bases between. The CDR3 loop reads CSARTRGDRYNEQFF. The CDR3 region has the DNA TGCAGTGCTAGGACGCGGGGAGATAGGTACAATGAGCAGTTCTTC.

This clone was seen more than once but under ten times. The J gene is TRBJ2-7, the V gene TRBV6-2 or TRBV6-3; weak D call: TRBD2 (6 bases). The CDR3 length is 15 residues. Germline V gene sequence: CDR1 MNHEY, CDR2 SVGEGT. The germline V and J ends were trimmed by 7 bases and 3 bases, with 19 bases remaining between them. CDR3 in amino acids: CASTPRVDGGYEQYF. The CDR3 coding sequence is TGTGCCAGCACCCCCCGGGTGGACGGGGGCTACGAGCAGTACTTC.

There are many counts of this clone. This rearrangement joins TRBV27 to TRBJ2-7; 8 bases line up with TRBD2. The CDR3 loop spans 14 amino acids. The trim removed 4 bases at V and 3 bases at J, leaving 5 bases unmatched. Germline values: CDR1 MNHEY, CDR2 SMNVEV (reference sequence). CDR3 in amino acids: CASSSTGTSYEQYF. The CDR3 DNA reads TGTGCCAGCAGTTCAACCGGGACTAGCTACGAGCAGTACTTC.

The chain employs TRBV12-3 or TRBV12-4 and TRBJ2-1, with 9 bases lining up with TRBD2. The CDR3 contains 15 residues. The V gene end was trimmed by 6 bases and the J gene end by 2 bases; junction bases not matched to a gene: 5. The chain's CDR3 is CASSPASGTYNEQFF. CDR3 DNA: TGTGCCAGCAGCCCGGCTAGCGGGACCTACAATGAGCAGTTCTTC.

This clone was observed many times. V and J are TRBV5-4 and TRBJ2-2; 7 nucleotides line up with TRBD1. Unmatched junction bases numbered 6, after V lost 2 bases and J lost 5 bases. CDR1 is SGHNT and CDR2 is YYREEE in the germline V gene (reference sequence). The CDR3 has 15 amino acids. The CDR3, as DNA: TGTGCCAGCAGCTTCTGGACAGGCAGAACCGGGGAGCTGTTTTTT. Translation: CASSFWTGRTGELFF.

This clone came up many times. The chain joins TRBV6-1 to TRBJ2-1; D is perhaps TRBD1 (5 bases). With 1 base removed from V and 3 bases from J, the gap between germline ends came to 10 bases. The CDR3 consists of 15 residues. Germline V CDR1 and CDR2: MNHNS, SASEGT. The CDR3 DNA is TGTGCCAGCAGTGAAGATCAGGGTTTCTACAATGAGCAGTTCTTC. It specifies CASSEDQGFYNEQFF.

This clone was found many times. V is TRBV20-1 and J is TRBJ1-3; 7 bases line up with TRBD1. This CDR3 is 16 amino acids long. The trim removed 5 bases at V and 0 bases at J, leaving 10 bases unmatched. In germline, CDR1 is DFQATT, CDR2 SNEGSKA (reference sequence). The CDR3 DNA reads as TGCAGTGCTCGGGTCCAGGGGGTTAGCTCTGGAAACACCATATATTTT. It yields the protein CSARVQGVSSGNTIYF.

V gene TRBV7-2 combines with J gene TRBJ2-5; no clear D. The CDR3 runs to 13 residues. Trimming pared 5 bases from V and 0 bases from J, leaving 7 bases between. Germline values: CDR1 SGHTA, CDR2 FQGNSA. The CDR3 sequence is CASSLRYQETQYF. The CDR3 DNA reads TGTGCCAGCAGCCTCCGGTACCAAGAGACCCAGTACTTC. The full variable domain, completed using reference TRBV7-2 and TRBJ2-5, is GAGVSQSPSNKVTEKGKDVELRCDPISGHTALYWYRQSLGQGLEFLIYFQGNSAPDKSGLPSDRFSAERTGGSVSTLTIQRTQQEDSAVYLCASSLRYQETQYFGPGTRLLVL.

This clone was detected a few times. The junction shows a germline mismatch at one end, possibly a read error. The J gene is TRBJ1-1, the V gene TRBV6-1; D call uncertain. The germline V gene has CDR1 MNHNS and CDR2 SASEGT. The CDR3 covers 10 residues. The CDR3 DNA reads TGTGCCAGCAGTGAATCTGAGGAGGTCTTT. The encoded protein is CASSESEEVF.

The gene calls are TRBV6-1 and TRBJ2-7; D call uncertain. The germline gives CDR1 MNHNS, CDR2 SASEGT. Trimming pared 10 bases from V and 1 base from J, leaving 11 bases between. The CDR3 sequence is 12 residues long. The CDR3 coding sequence is TGTGCCATCACCTCCCCTTCCTACGAGCAGTACTTC. Translating gives CAITSPSYEQYF.

This chain connects TRBV12-3 or TRBV12-4 to TRBJ2-1, with D perhaps assigned TRBD1 or TRBD2 (5 bases each). This CDR3 comprises 12 residues. The V and J ends lost 6 bases and 8 bases respectively, with 11 bases between them. CDR3: CASRRDHHEQFF. DNA for the CDR3: TGTGCCAGCAGAAGGGACCATCATGAGCAGTTCTTC.

Only a few counts were recorded for this clone. The chain is built from TRBV30 and TRBJ1-2, with D tentatively TRBD1 (5 bases). Germline V gene lookup returns CDR1 GTSNPN and CDR2 SVGIG (reference sequence). Trimming removed 7 bases at V and 1 base at J, with 13 bases between. This CDR3 region has 13 residues. As DNA, the CDR3 is TGTGCCTACCGGACAAAAGATAACTATGGCTACACCTTC. It specifies CAYRTKDNYGYTF.

This clone was observed a handful of times. The chain joins TRBV20-1 to TRBJ1-1, with D perhaps matching TRBD1 (5 bases). The CDR3 spans 12 residues. The germline gives CDR1 DFQATT, CDR2 SNEGSKA (reference sequence). Trimming removed 3 bases from V and 5 bases from J, with 10 bases in between. The CDR3 DNA sequence: TGCAGTGCTAGTATGGGGGTTACTGAAGCTTTCTTT. Translation gives CSASMGVTEAFF.

In its sample, this clone was seen a few times. The chain has TRBV15 and TRBJ1-6; D may be TRBD1 (6 bases). Trimming left V 4 bases short and J 4 bases short, with 14 bases between. The CDR3 covers 16 residues. The germline V gene has CDR1 LNHNV and CDR2 YYDKDF (reference sequence). CDR3 residues: CATSKGHWKYNSPLHF. CDR3 DNA: TGTGCCACCAGCAAGGGACATTGGAAATATAATTCACCCCTCCACTTT. Together with reference TRBV15 and TRBJ1-6, the CDR3 gives the full variable domain: DAMVIQNPRYQVTQFGKPVTLSCSQTLNHNVMYWYQQKSSQAPKLLFHYYDKDFNNEADTPDNFQSRRPNTSFCFLDIRSPGLGDTAMYLCATSKGHWKYNSPLHFGNGTRLTVT.

In this sample, this clone turned up many times. This chain connects TRBV28 to TRBJ2-5; the D is unclear. Germline V gene data show CDR1 as MDHEN and CDR2 as SYDVKM. V lost 6 bases and J lost 5, with 13 bases in between. The length of the CDR3 is 13 residues. Here the CDR3 DNA reads TGTGCCAGCAGCCGGCGCGGACGGGAGACCCAGTACTTC. This encodes CASSRRGRETQYF.

This clone was recorded many times. The chain employs TRBV11-3 and TRBJ2-3; D could derive from TRBD1 or TRBD2 (5 bases each). The CDR3 sequence is 19 residues long. In germline, CDR1 is SGHNT, CDR2 YENEEA. With 1 base removed from V and 0 bases from J, the gap between germline ends came to 20 bases. The CDR3 coding sequence is TGTGCCAGCAGCTTAGGACGAACGAGGGGACGGTCTAGCACAGATACGCAGTATTTT. Translation gives CASSLGRTRGRSSTDTQYF.

This clone showed up many times. The V and J genes are TRBV16 and TRBJ1-1; tentative D call: TRBD1 (6 bases). V lost 3 bases to trimming and J lost 1 base, with 9 bases between them. The germline V gene encodes CDR1 KGHSY and CDR2 FQNENV. The CDR3 has 14 residues. CDR3 coding DNA: TGTGCCAGCAGCCAGCCGGGACAGAACACTGAAGCTTTCTTT. Protein sequence: CASSQPGQNTEAFF. The full variable domain, its missing parts supplied by reference TRBV16 and TRBJ1-1, is GEEVAQTPKHLVRGEGQKAKLYCAPIKGHSYVFWYQQVLKNEFKFLISFQNENVFDETGMPKERFSAKCLPNSPCSLEIQATKLEDSAVYFCASSQPGQNTEAFFGQGTRLTVV.

This clone was recorded a few times. The CDR3: CASSLDRGQRGYTF. DNA of the CDR3: TGTGCCAGCAGTTTGGACAGGGGGCAACGGGGCTACACCTTC. This rearrangement joins TRBV7-2 to TRBJ1-2; TRBD1 aligns across 11 bases. Germline loops: CDR1 SGHTA, CDR2 FQGNSA. The V gene end was trimmed by 6 bases and the J gene end by 8 bases; junction bases not matched to a gene: 8. The CDR3 runs 14 residues.